Listed below are T cell receptor beta chains from one sample, sequenced in a study of blood T cells in healthy people across ages. TCRdb re-analysed the 5' RACE reads in MiXCR, keeping a single row per CDR3 protein. Altogether some 1.5 million distinct CDR3 sequences are present, 28% being singletons, with the ten largest covering about 7.7%. What was sequenced was blood. The receptors were gathered from a woman in her 30s in good health. Each CDR3 is given with its conserved first and last residue. D genes are given only for firm matches. Clone size is shown for a subset of rows, as once, few, many or a class of expanded clone.

v_call: TRBV7-9
clone_size: -
j_call: TRBJ1-2
d_call: -
cdr3_nt: TGTGCCAGCAGCTTAGGCAGGGCCCGTAACTATGGCTACACCTTC
cdr3_aa: CASSLGRARNYGYTF

v_call: TRBV10-3
clone_size: -
j_call: TRBJ2-5
d_call: -
cdr3_nt: TGTGCCATCAGGGATTCCCAAGAGACCCAGTACTTC
cdr3_aa: CAIRDSQETQYF

v_call: TRBV7-2
clone_size: few
j_call: TRBJ2-5
d_call: TRBD2
cdr3_nt: TGTGCCAGCAGCGCCTTCGGGACTAGCGGGGCTGAGACCCAGTACTTC
cdr3_aa: CASSAFGTSGAETQYF

v_call: TRBV2
clone_size: few
j_call: TRBJ2-5
d_call: -
cdr3_nt: TGTGCCAGCTCCGACAGGCATCGAGAGACCCAGTACTTC
cdr3_aa: CASSDRHRETQYF

v_call: TRBV7-2
clone_size: few
j_call: TRBJ1-2
d_call: TRBD1
cdr3_nt: TGTGCCAGCAGCTCCGGTCAGGGGGCGGACTATGGCTACACCTTC
cdr3_aa: CASSSGQGADYGYTF

v_call: TRBV12-5
clone_size: -
j_call: TRBJ1-1
d_call: -
cdr3_nt: TGTGCTAGTGGTCCCCACGGGCTGGGGGACACTGAAGCTTTCTTT
cdr3_aa: CASGPHGLGDTEAFF

v_call: TRBV5-1
clone_size: -
j_call: TRBJ1-2
d_call: -
cdr3_nt: TGCGCCAGCAGCTTGGAAATAGGGTCAAACTATGGCTACACCTTC
cdr3_aa: CASSLEIGSNYGYTF

v_call: TRBV7-2
clone_size: -
j_call: TRBJ2-2
d_call: -
cdr3_nt: TGTGCCAGCAGCTTAGGGCCGGGGGCCGGGGAGCTGTTTTTT
cdr3_aa: CASSLGPGAGELFF

v_call: TRBV5-1
clone_size: many
j_call: TRBJ1-1
d_call: -
cdr3_nt: TGTGCCAGCAGCTTGGAGGGACGGTTGAACACTGAAGCTTTCTTT
cdr3_aa: CASSLEGRLNTEAFF

v_call: TRBV7-2
clone_size: many
j_call: TRBJ1-2
d_call: TRBD1
cdr3_nt: TGTGCCAGCAGCTTAGGGACGCCGGGACAGGGTAGTGGCTACACCTTC
cdr3_aa: CASSLGTPGQGSGYTF

v_call: TRBV20-1
clone_size: many
j_call: TRBJ2-1
d_call: TRBD2
cdr3_nt: TGCAGTGCTAGAGACAGACTAGCGGGAGAGGGGAATGAGCAGTTCTTC
cdr3_aa: CSARDRLAGEGNEQFF

v_call: TRBV6-5
clone_size: -
j_call: TRBJ1-1
d_call: -
cdr3_nt: TGTGCCAGCAGTTACATCAGGGGTGGAGGCACTGAAGCTTTCTTT
cdr3_aa: CASSYIRGGGTEAFF

v_call: TRBV29-1
clone_size: many
j_call: TRBJ1-2
d_call: TRBD1
cdr3_nt: TGCAGCGTCCTCGAGTGGGCGACAGGGTCTGGCTACACCTTC
cdr3_aa: CSVLEWATGSGYTF

v_call: TRBV7-2
clone_size: -
j_call: TRBJ1-2
d_call: -
cdr3_nt: TGTGCCAGCAGCTTAGTTGGGGGTAATTTGGATGGCTACACCTTC
cdr3_aa: CASSLVGGNLDGYTF

v_call: TRBV9
clone_size: many
j_call: TRBJ2-7
d_call: -
cdr3_nt: TGTGCCAGCAGCGTGGGCCGGGGGCCCTACGAGCAGTACTTC
cdr3_aa: CASSVGRGPYEQYF

v_call: TRBV7-6
clone_size: many
j_call: TRBJ2-7
d_call: TRBD2
cdr3_nt: TGTGCCAGCGGCGGGAGCCCCTACGAGCAGTACTTC
cdr3_aa: CASGGSPYEQYF

v_call: TRBV20-1
clone_size: few
j_call: TRBJ2-3
d_call: -
cdr3_nt: TGCAGTGCTAGATATCCACTCGAAGACACAGATACGCAGTATTTT
cdr3_aa: CSARYPLEDTDTQYF

v_call: TRBV2
clone_size: -
j_call: TRBJ2-5
d_call: TRBD1
cdr3_nt: TGTGCCAGCAGTCCCGGGACAGTTGCGGAGACCCAGTACTTC
cdr3_aa: CASSPGTVAETQYF

v_call: TRBV4-3
clone_size: -
j_call: TRBJ2-7
d_call: -
cdr3_nt: TGCGCCAGCAGCCAAGGGCGGAAGAGCTCCTACAAGCAGTACTTC
cdr3_aa: CASSQGRKSSYKQYF

v_call: TRBV11-2
clone_size: -
j_call: TRBJ2-1
d_call: -
cdr3_nt: TGTGCCAGCAGCTTATCACGGGAATACAATGAGCAGTTCTTC
cdr3_aa: CASSLSREYNEQFF

v_call: TRBV9
clone_size: few
j_call: TRBJ2-5
d_call: TRBD2
cdr3_nt: TGTGCCAGCAGCGCCACTAGCGGGGTAGAGACCCAGTACTTC
cdr3_aa: CASSATSGVETQYF

v_call: TRBV28
clone_size: few
j_call: TRBJ1-5
d_call: -
cdr3_nt: TGTGCCAGCAGTGGAGCCGGGACGGGAGAGGGCTATCAGCCCCAGCATTTT
cdr3_aa: CASSGAGTGEGYQPQHF

v_call: TRBV29-1
clone_size: -
j_call: TRBJ2-1
d_call: TRBD1
cdr3_nt: TGCAGCGTTGCCTCCAATTCCGGGACAGGGGCCTACGATGAGCAGTTCTTC
cdr3_aa: CSVASNSGTGAYDEQFF

v_call: TRBV7-9
clone_size: -
j_call: TRBJ1-2
d_call: -
cdr3_nt: TGTGCCAGCAGCTTAGTGGAAGCCGGCTATGGCTACACCTTC
cdr3_aa: CASSLVEAGYGYTF

v_call: TRBV20-1
clone_size: once
j_call: TRBJ2-1
d_call: -
cdr3_nt: TGCAGTGCTAGGGGGTGGGCAGGGATGGATTCTGTGGATGAGCAGTTCTTC
cdr3_aa: CSARGWAGMDSVDEQFF

v_call: TRBV24-1
clone_size: many
j_call: TRBJ2-5
d_call: -
cdr3_nt: TGTGCCACCAGTGACCCTGGATGGACGGAAGAGACCCAGTACTTC
cdr3_aa: CATSDPGWTEETQYF

v_call: TRBV27
clone_size: few
j_call: TRBJ1-2
d_call: -
cdr3_nt: TGTGCCAGCAGTTTACTCGGGGGCCCCGAGGATGGCTACACCTTC
cdr3_aa: CASSLLGGPEDGYTF

v_call: TRBV9
clone_size: -
j_call: TRBJ2-3
d_call: -
cdr3_nt: TGTGCCGGCAGCACTTCTAGCACAGATACGCAGTATTTT
cdr3_aa: CAGSTSSTDTQYF

v_call: TRBV18
clone_size: few
j_call: TRBJ1-4
d_call: TRBD1
cdr3_nt: TGTGCCAGCTCACCCGGGACAGCGGAAGGGAAACTGTTTTTT
cdr3_aa: CASSPGTAEGKLFF

v_call: TRBV5-1
clone_size: few
j_call: TRBJ2-3
d_call: -
cdr3_nt: TGCGCCAGCAGCTTAAACCCAATCGAGGCAGATACGCAGTATTTT
cdr3_aa: CASSLNPIEADTQYF

v_call: TRBV7-7
clone_size: many
j_call: TRBJ2-1
d_call: -
cdr3_nt: TGTGCCAGCAGCTTAGATGTGGAGTCCTACAATGAGCAGTTCTTC
cdr3_aa: CASSLDVESYNEQFF

v_call: TRBV3-1
clone_size: -
j_call: TRBJ1-4
d_call: -
cdr3_nt: TGTGCCAGCAGCCAAGAAGGCGGAAGACCGATCAATGAAAAACTGTTTTTT
cdr3_aa: CASSQEGGRPINEKLFF

v_call: TRBV29-1
clone_size: many
j_call: TRBJ2-7
d_call: -
cdr3_nt: TGCAGCGTGATGTTACGGGCCTACTCCTACGAGCAGTACTTC
cdr3_aa: CSVMLRAYSYEQYF

v_call: TRBV3-1
clone_size: many
j_call: TRBJ2-7
d_call: TRBD2
cdr3_nt: TGTGCCAGCAGCCAAGATACCAGCGGGGCCCCCGCCTACGAGCAGTACTTC
cdr3_aa: CASSQDTSGAPAYEQYF

v_call: TRBV6-5
clone_size: many
j_call: TRBJ1-2
d_call: -
cdr3_nt: TGTGCCAGCAGTTCCCTTAGGAACGCTGGCTATGGCTACACCTTC
cdr3_aa: CASSSLRNAGYGYTF

v_call: TRBV7-9
clone_size: few
j_call: TRBJ2-5
d_call: -
cdr3_nt: TGTGCCAGCAGCCTGGGTCTCTCTCGGAGGGCCCAGTACTTC
cdr3_aa: CASSLGLSRRAQYF

v_call: TRBV24-1
clone_size: -
j_call: TRBJ2-7
d_call: -
cdr3_nt: TGTGCCACCAGGCCTCCCCATCAGGCCGACACCTACGAGCAGTACTTC
cdr3_aa: CATRPPHQADTYEQYF

v_call: TRBV12-3/TRBV12-4
clone_size: few
j_call: TRBJ2-7
d_call: -
cdr3_nt: TGTGCCAGCAGCCCCAGCCGACAGGACTACGAGCAGTACTTC
cdr3_aa: CASSPSRQDYEQYF

v_call: TRBV14
clone_size: -
j_call: TRBJ2-7
d_call: -
cdr3_nt: TGTGCCAGCAGCCAAGATGTTGGGGGTCCCTCGTTCCGCGACGAGCAGTACTTC
cdr3_aa: CASSQDVGGPSFRDEQYF

v_call: TRBV20-1
clone_size: -
j_call: TRBJ2-2
d_call: -
cdr3_nt: TGCAGTGCTAGAGATGGGAGGACGAACACCGGGGAGCTGTTTTTT
cdr3_aa: CSARDGRTNTGELFF

v_call: TRBV20-1
clone_size: many
j_call: TRBJ2-4
d_call: -
cdr3_nt: TGCAGTGCTAGAGATGGTTTAACAGTAGCCAAAAACATTCAGTACTTC
cdr3_aa: CSARDGLTVAKNIQYF

v_call: TRBV28
clone_size: -
j_call: TRBJ2-1
d_call: -
cdr3_nt: TGTGCCAGCAGTTTAGCTACTGGACCCTACGAGCAGTTCTTC
cdr3_aa: CASSLATGPYEQFF